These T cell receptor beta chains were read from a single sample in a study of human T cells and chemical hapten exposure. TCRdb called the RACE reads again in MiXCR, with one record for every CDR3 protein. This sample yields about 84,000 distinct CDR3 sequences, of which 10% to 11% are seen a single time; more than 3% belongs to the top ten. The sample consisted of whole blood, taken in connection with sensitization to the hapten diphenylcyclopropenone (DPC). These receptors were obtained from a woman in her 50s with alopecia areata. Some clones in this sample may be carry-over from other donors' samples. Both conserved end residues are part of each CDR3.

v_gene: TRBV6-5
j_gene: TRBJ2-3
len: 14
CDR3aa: CASRGASGRATQYF

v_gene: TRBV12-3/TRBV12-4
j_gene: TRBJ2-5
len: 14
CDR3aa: CATGKAGGQETQYF

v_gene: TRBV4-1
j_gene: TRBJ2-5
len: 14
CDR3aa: CASSQASVRETQYF

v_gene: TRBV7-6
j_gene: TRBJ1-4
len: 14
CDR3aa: CASSMGRPNEKLFF

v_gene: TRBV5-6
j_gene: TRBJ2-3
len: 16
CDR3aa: CASSLESSGRGYTQYF

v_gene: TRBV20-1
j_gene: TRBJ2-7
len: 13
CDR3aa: CSATTTDSYEQYF

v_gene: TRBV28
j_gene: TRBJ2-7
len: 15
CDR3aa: CASSLIGGTIHEQYF

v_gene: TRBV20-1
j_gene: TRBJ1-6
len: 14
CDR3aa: CSARSGRQDSPLHF

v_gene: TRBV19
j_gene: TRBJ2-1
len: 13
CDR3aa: CASTLGAYNEQFF

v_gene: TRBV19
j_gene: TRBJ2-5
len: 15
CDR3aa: CASSIGRGRQETLYF

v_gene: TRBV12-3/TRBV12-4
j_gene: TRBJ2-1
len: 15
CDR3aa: CASTRGDRARNEQFF

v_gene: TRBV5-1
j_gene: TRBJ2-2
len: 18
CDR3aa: CASSFADLGTLNTGELFF

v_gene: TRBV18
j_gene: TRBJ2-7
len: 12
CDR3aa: CASSPRVNEQYF

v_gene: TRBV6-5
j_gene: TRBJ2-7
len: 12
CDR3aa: CASSRRGDEQYF

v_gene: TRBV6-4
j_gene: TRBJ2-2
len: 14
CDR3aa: CASSGQGNTGELFF

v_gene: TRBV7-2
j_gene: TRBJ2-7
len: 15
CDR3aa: CASSSGTGVAYEQYF

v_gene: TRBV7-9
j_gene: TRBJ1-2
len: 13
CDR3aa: CASSPQGDYGYTF

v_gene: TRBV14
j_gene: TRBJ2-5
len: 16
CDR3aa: CASSQGDRAFQETQYF

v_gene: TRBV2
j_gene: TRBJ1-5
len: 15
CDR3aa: CASSERGAINQPQHF

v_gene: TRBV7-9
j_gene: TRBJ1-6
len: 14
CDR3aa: CASSLAGIHSPLHF

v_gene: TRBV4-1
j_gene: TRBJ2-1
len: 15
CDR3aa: CASSQEGSYYNEQFF

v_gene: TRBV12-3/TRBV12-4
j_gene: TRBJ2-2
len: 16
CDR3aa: CASSKASGGNTGELFF

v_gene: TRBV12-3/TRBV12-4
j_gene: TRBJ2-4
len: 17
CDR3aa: CASSFTQGGLAKNIQYF

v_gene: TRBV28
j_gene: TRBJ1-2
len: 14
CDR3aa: CASKAGAQSYGYTF

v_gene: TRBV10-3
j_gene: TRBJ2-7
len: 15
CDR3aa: CAISLGSVEVHEQYF

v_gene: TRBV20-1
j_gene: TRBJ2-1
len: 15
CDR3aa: CSARVRQGTYNEQFF

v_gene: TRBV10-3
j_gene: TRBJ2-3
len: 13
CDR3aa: CANSRQGKDTQYF

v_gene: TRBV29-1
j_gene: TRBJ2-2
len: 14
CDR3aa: CSVDRGHDTGELFF

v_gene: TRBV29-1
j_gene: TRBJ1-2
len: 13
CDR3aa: CSVKEGVSYGYTF

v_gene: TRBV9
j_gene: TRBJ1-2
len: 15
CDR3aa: CASSVAEQGKYGYTF

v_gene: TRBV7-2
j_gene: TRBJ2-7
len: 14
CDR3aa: CASARGPGGYEQYF

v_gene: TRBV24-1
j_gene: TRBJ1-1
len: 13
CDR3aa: CATSDPPGDEAFF

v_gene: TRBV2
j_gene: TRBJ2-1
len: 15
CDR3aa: CASSLAGGQNNEQFF

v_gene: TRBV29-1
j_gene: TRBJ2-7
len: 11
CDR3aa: CSVGRGGEQYF

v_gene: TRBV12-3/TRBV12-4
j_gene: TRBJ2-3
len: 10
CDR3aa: CASGSHTQYF

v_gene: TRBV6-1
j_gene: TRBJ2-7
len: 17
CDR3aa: CASSFRIGGNAAYEQYF

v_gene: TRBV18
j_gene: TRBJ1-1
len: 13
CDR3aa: CASSPGSNTEAFF

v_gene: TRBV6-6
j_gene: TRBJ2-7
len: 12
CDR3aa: CASTSGSGEQYF

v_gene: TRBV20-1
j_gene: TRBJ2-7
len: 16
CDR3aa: CSARDLRLEAGAGQYF